This entry is about one T cell receptor delta chain. This clone was counted a few times. Its binding antigen is unknown. Base quality data are lacking; no much larger clone is found one base away. This specimen comes from a study of gamma-delta T cells after stem cell transplantation (dated by TCRdb to about 2016). Preparation of the library involved RT-PCR. Sequencer: Illumina MiSeq. TCRdb reanalyzed the public reads with the CATT caller, and identical DNA sequences were merged afterwards. Here the sample has 10,000 to 13,000 delta-chain clones; under 45% occur a single time. The leading ten clones occupy under 3% of the sample. The CDR3 starts with the cysteine, ends with the phenylalanine, and has 18 residues. Here the CDR3 DNA is all that survives: 54 bases in frame from base 1. From a lookup of the germline V gene, CDR1 and CDR2 are TSWWSYY and QGS. From V the trimming removes 0 bases and from J it removes 3 bases, while the gene matches leave 9 bases of the junction unaccounted for.

The sequence was collected from a human donor. It is not recorded whose cells these are; they may come from a transplant donor. The sequenced sample was gamma-delta T cells. The sequence links TRDV1 to TRDJ1; 11 central bases correspond to TRDD3. The CDR3 sequence is CALGELAGGYIEADKLIF. The DNA reads TGTGCTCTTGGGGAACTGGCTGGGGGATACATTGAAGCCGATAAACTCATCTTT.